A selection of T cell receptor beta chains follows, all from one sample in a study of T cell changes during pregnancy in multiple sclerosis. Sequencing was performed with immunoSEQ multiplex PCR; in TCRdb, only in-frame clones are kept and a portion is missing. The data show under 65,000 clones, 90% to 95% seen once. This sample comprised CD8+ T cells from peripheral blood mononuclear cells, obtained after pregnancy. These receptors came from a female donor with multiple sclerosis, enrolled in a pregnancy study. The CDR3 runs from the conserved cysteine through the conserved F or W. The D gene is left open where the match is weak. Clone size is stated in some rows and not others, as once, few, many or a class when expanded.

j_gene,abundance,d_gene,v_gene,CDR3aa,CDR3nt
TRBJ2-7,-,-,TRBV9,CASSVAGESYEQYF,TGTGCCAGCAGCGTGGCAGGGGAATCCTACGAGCAGTACTTC
TRBJ1-2,-,-,TRBV5-8,CASSLESGVGYTF,TGTGCCAGCAGCTTGGAATCCGGGGTTGGCTACACCTTC
TRBJ2-1,-,-,TRBV4-1,CASSQGSGIYNEQFF,TGCGCCAGCAGCCAAGGGTCGGGGATTTACAATGAGCAGTTCTTC
TRBJ2-1,-,-,TRBV29-1,CSVLGGNGGSYNEQFF,TGCAGCGTTTTAGGGGGAAACGGAGGCTCCTACAATGAGCAGTTCTTC
TRBJ1-1,-,-,TRBV7-9,CASSLVPAEAFF,TGTGCCAGCAGCTTAGTCCCGGCTGAAGCTTTCTTT
TRBJ1-1,-,TRBD1,TRBV27,CASSPGQGNTEAFF,TGTGCCAGCAGTCCCGGACAGGGGAACACTGAAGCTTTCTTT
TRBJ2-3,-,TRBD2,TRBV19,CASSLVAGGPTDTQYF,TGTGCCAGTAGTCTCGTAGCGGGAGGACCCACAGATACGCAGTATTTT
TRBJ1-2,-,-,TRBV29-1,CSVEDAGGLYGYTF,TGCAGCGTTGAAGACGCCGGGGGGTTATATGGCTACACCTTC
TRBJ2-1,-,TRBD2,TRBV27,CASSFQREGPYEQFF,TGTGCCAGCAGTTTCCAGCGGGAGGGCCCGTATGAGCAGTTCTTC
TRBJ2-7,-,TRBD2,TRBV19,CASSWTSGETYEQYF,TGTGCCAGTAGCTGGACTAGCGGGGAGACCTACGAGCAGTACTTC
TRBJ1-1,-,-,TRBV2,CASRWSGSGTEAFF,TGTGCCAGCAGATGGTCGGGGAGCGGCACTGAAGCTTTCTTT
TRBJ2-1,-,-,TRBV27,CASSPLPGTQPHNEQFF,TGTGCCAGCAGCCCCCTCCCCGGGACTCAACCCCACAATGAGCAGTTCTTC
TRBJ1-2,-,-,TRBV10-2,CASSGGGRGYTF,TGCGCCAGCAGTGGAGGAGGCCGGGGCTACACCTTC
TRBJ2-3,-,TRBD1,TRBV4-2,CASSQDRDSWDTQYF,TGTGCCAGCAGCCAAGATCGGGACAGTTGGGATACGCAGTATTTT
TRBJ2-1,once,-,TRBV6-1,CASSPRDLDNEQFF,TGTGCCAGCAGTCCCCGGGACTTGGACAATGAGCAGTTCTTC
TRBJ2-1,-,-,TRBV4-1,CASSQVLVQFDEQFF,TGCGCCAGCAGCCAAGTACTAGTACAATTTGATGAGCAGTTCTTC
TRBJ2-2,many,-,TRBV6-4,CASSDSAGSNTGELFF,TGTGCCAGCAGTGACTCGGCAGGATCGAACACCGGGGAGCTGTTTTTT
TRBJ2-6,-,-,TRBV15,CATSNRDSGANVLTF,TGTGCCACCAGTAACAGGGACTCTGGGGCCAACGTCCTGACTTTC
TRBJ1-5,-,-,TRBV6-1,CASRDYRVQHF,TGTGCCAGCAGGGATTACAGGGTTCAGCATTTT
TRBJ1-1,-,-,TRBV9,CASSARGGGGTEAFF,TGTGCCAGCAGCGCGAGAGGGGGGGGAGGGACTGAAGCTTTCTTT
TRBJ2-7,-,TRBD1,TRBV6-1,CASTGSDRGEQYF,TGTGCCAGCACCGGATCGGACAGGGGCGAGCAGTACTTC
TRBJ2-7,-,-,TRBV15,CATSRVGQVYEQYF,TGTGCCACCAGCAGAGTGGGGCAGGTCTACGAGCAGTACTTC
TRBJ2-1,-,TRBD2,TRBV5-1,CASRLAGDNEQFF,TGCGCCAGCAGGCTAGCGGGAGACAATGAGCAGTTCTTC
TRBJ2-3,-,TRBD2,TRBV6-4,CASSDSGTTSTDTQYF,TGTGCCAGCAGTGACTCCGGGACTACAAGCACAGATACGCAGTATTTT
TRBJ2-7,-,-,TRBV27,CASSSGGWNEQYF,TGTGCCAGCAGTTCGGGGGGCTGGAACGAGCAGTACTTC
TRBJ2-1,-,TRBD2,TRBV27,CASSLTTSGRNEQFF,TGTGCCAGCAGTTTAACAACTAGCGGGAGGAATGAGCAGTTCTTC